The present T cell receptor (beta chain) was sequenced within a study of human T cells and chemical hapten exposure. TCRdb used MiXCR to reprocess the RACE reads, holding one entry per CDR3 protein. Of approximately 50,000 distinct CDR3 sequences in the sample, about 11% were seen once. Time point here: pre-sensitization, week 0. Treatment reported: therapeutic diphenylcyclopropenone sensitization with weekly scalp DPC. Before extraction, the whole blood was not fractionated, and total RNA was taken from it. Only a few counts were recorded for this clonotype. The material sequenced was whole blood, taken in connection with sensitization to the hapten diphenylcyclopropenone (DPC). The sequence was obtained from a woman aged 40 to 55 with alopecia areata. Some clones in this sample may be carry-over from other donors' samples.

The CDR3 spells CASSFGAGQAQSYEQYF. Written as DNA, the CDR3 is TGTGCCAGCAGTTTTGGTGCAGGACAAGCACAATCCTACGAGCAGTACTTC. This rearrangement joins TRBV28 to TRBJ2-7, with a tentative D call TRBD1 (5 bases). Germline CDR1 is MDHEN and CDR2 is SYDVKM. The CDR3 is made up of 17 amino acids. Trimming shortened V by 3 bases and J by 1 base, and 19 bases separated the two germline ends.